Detailed here is one TCR beta chain. This sample stems from a study of blood T cell repertoires in COVID-19. Study background: The origin of the acute and convalescent COVID-19 samples was the United States, Italy and Spain. Sources were T cells, B-cell-depleted T cells, or PBMCs; the material itself was cDNA or gDNA.

CDR3 length equals 15 residues. The germline gives CDR1 LNHDA, CDR2 SQIVND (reference sequence). Trimming took 3 bases from V and 0 from J; bases not matched to a gene: 1. Under the authors' procedure: The authors estimated nucleated cell counts from reference gene primer amplification. Generated by immunoSEQ multiplex PCR, the TCRdb table keeps only in-frame clones and is missing some. Clone size and V and J calls were adopted from that table, with D and trimming inferred from the DNA. The table includes hundreds of thousands of clones, about 89% detected once. The chain joins TRBV19 to TRBJ1-1, with 10 bases lining up with TRBD1. The sequence came from a woman in her twenties or thirties with acute or convalescent COVID-19. Sample: peripheral blood. The CDR3 reads CASSMGQGMNTEAFF. The CDR3 coding sequence is TGTGCCAGTAGTATGGGACAGGGGATGAACACTGAAGCTTTCTTT.